This TCR beta chain derives from a study of blood T cell repertoires in COVID-19. As processed by the authors: It was from reference gene primer amplification that nucleated cell counts were estimated. Generated by immunoSEQ multiplex PCR, the TCRdb table keeps only in-frame clones and is missing some. That table supplies the V and J calls and clone size; D and trimming were determined from the DNA. The sample has about 380,000 clones, about 90% seen once. All enrollees were roughly 18 to 100 years old and from roughly 22 US areas. What the recovered Cohort 3 donors had was two negative PCRs, clearance, or symptom resolution. Source material: PBMCs or T cells enriched from blood (not recorded which). This TCR derives from a woman between 25 and 40 years old who had recovered from COVID-19.

In DNA form, the CDR3 reads TGTGCCAGCAGTCCCAGCGGGACCTCCTACAATGAGCAGTTCTTC. It codes for CASSPSGTSYNEQFF. The J gene is TRBJ2-1, the V gene TRBV6-5, with 7 bases matching TRBD2. The CDR3 length is 15 residues. The V and J ends lost 5 bases and 0 bases, in that order; junction bases with no gene match: 4. CDR1 MNHEY and CDR2 SVGAGI come from the germline V gene.